This TCR beta chain is drawn from a study of T cell repertoires in cytomegalovirus infection. General study points: Totalled public TCR beta family frequency picked out people who carried CMV plus the relevant HLA.

Trimming cost V 3 bases and J 3 bases; bases outside gene matches: 15. The CDR3 runs 19 residues. Each CDR3 protein is one row after TCRdb ran MiXCR on the reads. This table holds roughly 190,000 distinct CDR3 sequences, roughly 9.8% found once. This clonotype was seen at least ten times. What it binds is not known. V is TRBV23-1 and J is TRBJ2-1, with 9 bases lining up with TRBD2. TRBV23-1 is noted as an ORF with a role that remains uncertain. This TCR derives from a human donor in good health (CMV status not recorded). Some clones in this sample may be carry-over from other donors' samples. The specimen sequenced was PBMCs. The CDR3 is CASSHNPYLAGLDYNEQFF. The CDR3 coding sequence is TGCGCCAGCAGTCACAATCCGTACCTAGCGGGGCTAGACTACAATGAGCAGTTCTTC.